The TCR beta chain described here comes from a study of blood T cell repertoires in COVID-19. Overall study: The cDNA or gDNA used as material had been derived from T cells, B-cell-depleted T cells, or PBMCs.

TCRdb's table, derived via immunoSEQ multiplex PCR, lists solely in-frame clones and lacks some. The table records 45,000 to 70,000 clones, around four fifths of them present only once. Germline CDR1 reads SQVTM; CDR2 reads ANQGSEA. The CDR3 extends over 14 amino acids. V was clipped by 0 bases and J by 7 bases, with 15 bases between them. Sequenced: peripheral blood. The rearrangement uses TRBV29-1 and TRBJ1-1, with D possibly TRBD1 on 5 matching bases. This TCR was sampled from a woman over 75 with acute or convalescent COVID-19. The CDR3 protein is CSVEDRGGIDEAFF. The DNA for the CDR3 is TGCAGCGTTGAAGATCGGGGGGGAATTGATGAAGCTTTCTTT.